This TCR beta chain was recorded in a study of T-cell memory formation after mild COVID-19 (dated by TCRdb to the early 2020s). Regarding the research as a whole: Most TCR sequence clusters were specific to one of the two donors. In a couple of donors, T-cell clones that expanded and contracted after mild COVID-19 were followed by sequencing TCRalpha and TCRbeta repertoires longitudinally. The cohort comprised two young, previously healthy adult volunteers, one female and one male. Broader findings and caveats from the paper: Only a couple of mild cases were covered in the study, and larger cohorts including severe cases with pre-infection samples were considered necessary. Clones contracting from day 15 to 85 had balanced CD4/CD8 phenotypes, while a second wave expanding from day 15 to 37 was biased towards CD4+. Some responding clones were detected in pre-infection memory, suggesting pre-existing cross-reactive memory T cells joined the SARS-CoV-2 response. Contracting CD4+ clones appeared mostly in the CM and EM memory subsets, whereas CD8+ clones were enriched in EMRA. Whether the second-wave clones peaking on day 37 were SARS-CoV-2 specific was not confirmed.

Ficoll-Paque density gradient centrifugation was used to isolate PBMCs. The CDR3 has 12 amino acids, counting the end cysteine and phenylalanine. Only CDR3 DNA is held: 36 bases, read in frame from base 1. Trimming removed 11 bases from V and 2 bases from J; the gene matches leave 3 bases unexplained. Per the germline V gene (reference sequence), SEHNR is the CDR1 and FQNEAQ is the CDR2. TCRdb records Illumina NovaSeq 6000 as the sequencer. cDNA libraries for TCRalpha and TCRbeta were prepared by 5'RACE using constant-segment primers, with sample barcodes and unique molecular identifiers added. Trizol reagent was used to extract RNA from every sample. Library amplification was performed in two PCR steps, and a second sample barcode and Illumina TruSeq adapters were introduced in the second step. The libraries were sequenced on an Illumina NovaSeq using 2 x 150 bp paired-end reads. In the original analysis: Reads were demultiplexed and collapsed into UMI-guided consensus sequences with migec v1.2.7. Using mixcr v2.1.11, UMI consensuses were aligned to TRA and TRB V and J templates and then assembled into clonotypes. A clonotype was counted as expanded or contracted only if both edgeR and NoisET called the change significant, with noise models trained on biological replicates. edgeR calls used a false discovery rate-adjusted p below 0.01 and a log2 fold-change threshold of 1. PCA with hierarchical clustering of max-normalized trajectories of the 1000 most abundant clonotypes was used as exploratory dynamics analysis. The CD4 or CD8 phenotype of responding clones was assigned using the separately sequenced CD4+ and CD8+ repertoires. TCRdb reprocessing: public reads trimmed at Q25 with fastp, clones called with MiXCR, in-frame beta chains kept. Duplicate CDR3 protein sequences are folded into a single record with the most common DNA and genes. What appears here as the V and J calls and clone size reflects TCRdb's work, not the paper's. This sample holds 35,000 to 40,000 distinct CDR3 sequences; 6.1% were observed only once. Roughly 0.85% of the sample goes to the ten largest clones.

The table lists this clonotype with many counts. This receptor's antigen is unknown. No much larger clone exists at a distance of one base, and base qualities are not known. The clonotype comes from an adult who had mild COVID-19 (a few samples of this study predate the infection). The sample titles of this study are shuffled in the database, so cell type and time point are left out. Here the chain combines TRBV7-9 and TRBJ2-3, with 8 bases in between that match TRBD2. Sequencing input: PBMCs or a T cell subset sorted from them (not recorded which). The CDR3 reads CAREGNTDTQYF. The nucleotide sequence is TGTGCCCGGGAGGGGAACACAGATACGCAGTATTTT.